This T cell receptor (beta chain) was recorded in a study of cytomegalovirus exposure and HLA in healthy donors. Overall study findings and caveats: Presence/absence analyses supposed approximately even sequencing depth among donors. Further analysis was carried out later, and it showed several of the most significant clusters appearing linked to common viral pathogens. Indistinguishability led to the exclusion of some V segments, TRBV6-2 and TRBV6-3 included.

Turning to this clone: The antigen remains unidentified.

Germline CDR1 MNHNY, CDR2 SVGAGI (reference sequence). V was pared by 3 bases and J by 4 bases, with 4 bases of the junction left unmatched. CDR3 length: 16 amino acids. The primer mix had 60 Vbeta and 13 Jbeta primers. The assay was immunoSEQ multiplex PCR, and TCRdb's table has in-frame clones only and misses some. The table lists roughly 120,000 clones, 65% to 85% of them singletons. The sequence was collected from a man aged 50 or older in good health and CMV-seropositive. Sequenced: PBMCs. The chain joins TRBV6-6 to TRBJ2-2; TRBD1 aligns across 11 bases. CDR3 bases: TGTGCCAGCAGTTATTCCGGGACAGGGGGCACCGGGGAGCTGTTTTTT. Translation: CASSYSGTGGTGELFF.